These 28 T cell receptor beta chains were all obtained from the same sample, sequenced in a study of blood T cell repertoires in COVID-19. Libraries were prepared by immunoSEQ multiplex PCR; TCRdb keeps only in-frame clonotypes and omits some of them. The table includes under 250,000 clones, just under 85% detected once. The source material was peripheral blood. The receptors originated from a woman aged 55-70 years with active or convalescent COVID-19.

The chain combines TRBV5-1 with TRBJ1-1; 9 bases match TRBD1. The trim removed 4 bases at V and 2 bases at J, leaving 6 bases unmatched. CDR3 length: 15 residues. CDR1 is SGHRS, CDR2 YFSETQ, per germline. The CDR3 loop is CASSPQTGGNTEAFF. The CDR3 DNA follows: TGCGCCAGCAGCCCACAGACAGGGGGTAACACTGAAGCTTTCTTT.

The chain carries TRBV19 and TRBJ1-1; no clear D. Trimming cost V 7 bases and J 5 bases, with 8 bases left between them. Germline V CDR1 and CDR2: LNHDA, SQIVND (reference sequence). The length of the CDR3 is 11 residues. CDR3 region: CASNRGTEAFF. The CDR3 DNA is TGTGCCAGTAACAGAGGGACTGAAGCTTTCTTT.

V is TRBV29-1 and J is TRBJ1-3; D is ambiguous. CDR3 length: 13 amino acids. The germline V gene has CDR1 SQVTM and CDR2 ANQGSEA. V shed 6 bases and J shed 2 bases, with 11 bases lying between them. The CDR3 is CSVLLGAGNTIYF. DNA of the CDR3: TGCAGCGTCCTCCTCGGGGCTGGAAACACCATATATTTT.

Regarding this clone: Other DNA sequences in the sample encode the same CDR3. CDR3 nucleotide sequence: TGTGCCAGCAGCTCTAGCGGGAGAGGCGAGCAGTACTTC. Amino acid sequence: CASSSSGRGEQYF. The chain combines TRBV11-3 with TRBJ2-7; TRBD2 matches at 10 bases. The length of the CDR3 is 13 residues. V gave up 4 bases and J gave up 6 bases; unmatched junction bases: 3. Germline values: CDR1 SGHNT, CDR2 YENEEA.

The genes are TRBV7-8 and TRBJ2-5; 8 bases agree with TRBD2. Trimming at V came to 4 bases and at J to 2 bases, leaving 9 bases not matched to a gene. CDR1 SGHVS and CDR2 FQNEAQ come from the germline V gene. CDR3 length equals 16 residues. CDR3 sequence: CASSYGLAGGQETQYF. CDR3 sequence (DNA): TGTGCCAGCAGCTACGGACTAGCTGGGGGGCAAGAGACCCAGTACTTC. Full variable domain (rest looked up from reference TRBV7-8 and TRBJ2-5): GAGVSQSPRYKVAKRGQDVALRCDPISGHVSLFWYQQALGQGPEFLTYFQNEAQLDKSGLPSDRFFAERPEGSVSTLKIQRTQQEDSAVYLCASSYGLAGGQETQYFGPGTRLLVL.

The chain carries TRBV7-2 and TRBJ1-2; TRBD1 agrees at 7 bases. The germline gives CDR1 SGHTA, CDR2 FQGNSA. The CDR3 is 15 amino acids. J lost 5 bases, V lost 4 bases, and 10 bases had no gene match. The CDR3 nucleotides read TGTGCCAGCAGCTGGGGAAGGGGGCAGGGGTATGGCTACACCTTC. Its protein is CASSWGRGQGYGYTF.

CDR3 in amino acids: CASSPSNPGQGMNTEAFF. DNA of the CDR3: TGTGCCAGCTCACCATCTAACCCGGGACAGGGGATGAACACTGAAGCTTTCTTT. J is TRBJ1-1 and V is TRBV18; 10 nucleotides match TRBD1. CDR3 length: 18 residues. Germline V gives CDR1 KGHSH, CDR2 LQKENI. The V and J ends lost 2 bases and 0 bases, in that order; junction bases with no gene match: 9.

This clone appeared once. The rearrangement links TRBV28 to TRBJ1-5, with TRBD1 matching 7 bases. V shed 5 bases, J shed 7 bases, and the junction held 11 bases outside the gene matches. Looked up from germline, CDR1 is MDHEN and CDR2 is SYDVKM. This CDR3 has 15 residues. CDR3 sequence: CASSPPTGVGQPQHF. The DNA of the CDR3 is TGTGCCAGCAGTCCACCTACAGGGGTCGGGCAGCCCCAGCATTTT.

The V call is TRBV6-5, the J call TRBJ1-5; no definite D call. The CDR3 covers 13 residues. CDR1 MNHEY and CDR2 SVGAGI come from the germline V gene. Trimming took 6 bases from V and 5 from J, leaving 11 bases between them. The CDR3 region is CASRGSLYQPQHF. CDR3 nucleotide sequence: TGTGCCAGCAGGGGGAGCCTCTATCAGCCCCAGCATTTT.

This clone was recorded once. J is TRBJ2-5 and V is TRBV28; 9 positions match TRBD2. V trimming: 5 bases; J trimming: 4 bases; junction bases outside the gene matches: 5. Germline V gives CDR1 MDHEN, CDR2 SYDVKM. This CDR3 is built from 14 residues. CDR3 protein: CASSLAGSRETQYF. Written as DNA, the CDR3 is TGTGCCAGCAGTCTAGCGGGGAGCCGAGAGACCCAGTACTTC.

The rearrangement links TRBV4-1 to TRBJ2-1; 9 bases are shared with TRBD2. Germline lookup yields CDR1 MGHRA and CDR2 YSYEKL. V lost 2 bases, J lost 4 bases, and 9 bases stayed unmatched. There are 17 residues in the CDR3. CDR3 amino acids: CASSQNPQRGAYNEQFF. The DNA for the CDR3 is TGCGCCAGCAGCCAAAACCCCCAGCGGGGGGCTTACAATGAGCAGTTCTTC.

V is TRBV5-6 and J is TRBJ1-1; D not resolved. The CDR3 runs to 16 residues. The V gene lost 1 base and the J gene lost 1 base, with 14 bases spanning the gap. Germline CDR1 SGHDT, CDR2 YYEEEE. DNA for the CDR3: TGTGCCAGCAGCTTGCGCGGGATAGGGCGGAACACTGAAGCTTTCTTT. Translated, it gives CASSLRGIGRNTEAFF.

V and J are TRBV5-4 and TRBJ1-6, with a possible D match to TRBD1 (6 bases). The V end lost 0 bases, the J end lost 6 bases, and 10 bases lay between the germline ends. Germline CDR1 and CDR2: SGHNT and YYREEE (reference sequence). The CDR3 extends over 15 amino acids. CDR3 bases: TGTGCCAGCAGCTTGGACAGGGATAGTAATTCACCCCTCCACTTT. This gives the protein CASSLDRDSNSPLHF. The variable domain in full, with the rest retrieved from reference TRBV5-4 and TRBJ1-6, is ETGVTQSPTHLIKTRGQQVTLRCSSQSGHNTVSWYQQALGQGPQFIFQYYREEENGRGNFPPRFSGLQFPNYSSELNVNALELDDSALYLCASSLDRDSNSPLHFGNGTRLTVT.

This chain uses TRBV28 with TRBJ1-5; tentative D call: TRBD1 (6 bases). V lost 3 bases and J lost 2, with 14 bases in between. Germline V gene sequence: CDR1 MDHEN, CDR2 SYDVKM. The CDR3 contains 16 residues. CDR3 DNA: TGTGCCAGCAGTTTCCGCGGGGGGCCGGGCAATCAGCCCCAGCATTTT. Residues: CASSFRGGPGNQPQHF.

The chain joins TRBV29-1 to TRBJ2-3; D is unclear. Per germline, CDR1 SQVTM and CDR2 ANQGSEA. The CDR3 sequence is 15 residues long. V lost 2 bases, J lost 1 base, and 13 bases lay in between. DNA for the CDR3: TGCAGCGTTGAAAGAGCGCGCCGAGGCACAGATACGCAGTATTTT. Residues: CSVERARRGTDTQYF.

The rearrangement joins TRBV7-2 to TRBJ1-6, with 9 bases identical to TRBD1. Per germline, CDR1 SGHTA and CDR2 FQGNSA. Trimming removed 5 bases from V and 8 bases from J; junction bases left unmatched: 10. The CDR3 covers 16 residues. The chain's CDR3 is CASSSYRGREYSPLHF. CDR3 sequence (DNA): TGTGCCAGCAGCAGTTACAGGGGGCGCGAGTATTCACCCCTCCACTTT. Using reference TRBV7-2 and TRBJ1-6 for the parts outside the CDR3, the full variable domain is GAGVSQSPSNKVTEKGKDVELRCDPISGHTALYWYRQSLGQGLEFLIYFQGNSAPDKSGLPSDRFSAERTGGSVSTLTIQRTQQEDSAVYLCASSSYRGREYSPLHFGNGTRLTVT.

This clone was detected only a few times. The J gene is TRBJ1-1, the V gene TRBV4-1; D may be TRBD1 (5 bases). The CDR3 totals 15 residues. V was trimmed by 1 base and J by 1 base, leaving 10 bases between them. CDR1 MGHRA and CDR2 YSYEKL come from the germline V gene. CDR3: CASSQGVTGNTEAFF. For the CDR3, the DNA is TGCGCCAGCAGCCAAGGGGTAACAGGGAACACTGAAGCTTTCTTT.

The chain uses TRBV7-9 and TRBJ2-7, with a tentative D call TRBD1 (6 bases). With 1 base removed from V and 6 bases from J, the gap between germline ends came to 13 bases. CDR1 is SEHNR, CDR2 FQNEAQ, per germline (reference sequence). This CDR3 has 14 residues. CDR3: CASSLVGARGEQYF. In DNA, the CDR3 is TGTGCCAGCAGCTTAGTGGGGGCTCGGGGCGAGCAGTACTTC.

V usage is TRBV5-1 and J usage is TRBJ2-3; TRBD1 is a possible D gene (5 bases). The CDR3 has 12 amino acids. Trimming took off 2 bases at V and 10 bases at J, with 11 bases between the two ends. Per germline, CDR1 SGHRS and CDR2 YFSETQ. The chain's CDR3 is CASSLDRGSQYF. The CDR3 coding sequence is TGCGCCAGCAGCTTAGACAGAGGTTCGCAGTATTTT.

This rearrangement joins TRBV2 to TRBJ2-1; TRBD2 agrees at 8 bases. Germline values: CDR1 SNHLY, CDR2 FYNNEI. The CDR3 sequence is 15 residues long. With 5 bases clipped from V and 8 bases from J, the junction kept 11 bases outside the gene matches. In nucleotides, the CDR3 is TGTGCCAGCAGTACCGGGACTAGTTCGTTCGATGAGCAGTTCTTC. Encoded protein: CASSTGTSSFDEQFF.

The chain has TRBV1 and TRBJ2-1; the table gives TRBD2 as D, unverified against the DNA. TRBV1 is a documented pseudogene. This CDR3 is 18 amino acids long. CDR3 coding DNA: TGCACCAGCAGCCGCACTCCAAGCGGGAGGATTGGCTACAATGAGCAGTTCTTC. Residues: CTSSRTPSGRIGYNEQFF.

CDR3 bases: TGCGCCAGCAGCCACCCGGGGGGTTCTAATTCACCCCTCCACTTT. Its translation is CASSHPGGSNSPLHF. The chain uses TRBV4-1 and TRBJ1-6, with D possibly TRBD1 on 5 matching bases. V lost 3 bases and J lost 6, with 12 bases in between. Germline values: CDR1 MGHRA, CDR2 YSYEKL. This CDR3 has 15 residues.

V is TRBV5-6 and J is TRBJ2-1, with TRBD1 as a possible D gene (7 bases). The V and J ends lost 0 bases and 3 bases respectively, with 10 bases between them. The CDR3 consists of 15 residues. The germline V gene has CDR1 SGHDT and CDR2 YYEEEE. CDR3 residues: CASSLAGGYYNEQFF. In DNA form, the CDR3 reads TGTGCCAGCAGCTTGGCAGGGGGGTACTACAATGAGCAGTTCTTC.

The CDR3 protein is CASSQERIGLAGGGNIQYF. In DNA form, the CDR3 reads TGTGCCAGCAGCCAAGAACGAATAGGACTAGCGGGAGGAGGGAACATTCAGTACTTC. The chain links TRBV3-1 (or the pseudogene TRBV3-2) to TRBJ2-4, with TRBD2 matching over 14 bases. In germline, CDR1 is LGHDT, CDR2 YNNKEL (reference sequence). The CDR3 extends over 19 amino acids. J lost 7 bases, V lost 0 bases, and 11 bases had no gene match.

The genes are TRBV7-8 and TRBJ1-5, with D unclear. The CDR3 contains 16 residues. The germline V gene has CDR1 SGHVS and CDR2 FQNEAQ. The ends were cut back, 4 bases at V and 0 bases at J, with 13 bases in the middle. CDR3 in amino acids: CASSYRFSSSNQPQHF. The CDR3 nucleotides are TGTGCCAGCAGCTACCGATTTTCCAGTAGCAATCAGCCCCAGCATTTT.

The chain couples TRBV7-8 to TRBJ2-7, with 9 bases fitting TRBD2. This CDR3 is 16 amino acids long. V lost 5 bases, J lost 2 bases, and 10 bases stayed unmatched. CDR1 and CDR2 (germline): SGHVS, FQNEAQ. The CDR3, as DNA: TGTGCCAGCAGCCCCCCCGCGGGAGGGCCGGCCTACGAGCAGTACTTC. It translates to CASSPPAGGPAYEQYF.

V is TRBV28 and J is TRBJ2-7, with TRBD2 matching over 11 bases. The germline V gene has CDR1 MDHEN and CDR2 SYDVKM. CDR3 size: 15 residues. V dropped 7 bases and J dropped 6; count of bases not matched to a gene: 11. CDR3 nucleotide sequence: TGTGCCAGCAATCCAGCGATAGCGGGGGGGCTCGAGCAGTACGTC. Translating gives CASNPAIAGGLEQYV.

This rearrangement joins TRBV7-8 to TRBJ1-1, with D possibly matching TRBD1 (6 bases). This CDR3 has 15 residues. CDR1 SGHVS and CDR2 FQNEAQ come from the germline V gene. V dropped 1 base and J dropped 7 bases, with 16 bases sitting between them. CDR3 bases: TGTGCCAGCAGCTTAGTACGTGTCCAAGGGGGTGAAGCTTTCTTT. Protein: CASSLVRVQGGEAFF.